This T cell receptor beta chain originates from a study of T cell repertoires in cytomegalovirus infection. This clonotype was counted at least ten times. Germline V CDR1 and CDR2: DFQATT, SNEGSKA (reference sequence). Trimming took 7 bases from V and 6 from J; bases not matched to a gene: 6. The CDR3 has 12 amino acids. TCRdb called the reads again in MiXCR, with one record for every CDR3 protein. The table has about 250,000 distinct CDR3 sequences, approximately 7% seen once. Specimen: PBMCs. The J gene is TRBJ1-5, the V gene TRBV20-1; 7 bases match TRBD1. The TCR comes from a human donor in good health (CMV status not recorded). Some clones in this sample may be carry-over from other donors' samples. CDR3 bases: TGCAGTGTAGACAGGGTCGGTCAGCCCCAGCATTTT. The encoded protein is CSVDRVGQPQHF.